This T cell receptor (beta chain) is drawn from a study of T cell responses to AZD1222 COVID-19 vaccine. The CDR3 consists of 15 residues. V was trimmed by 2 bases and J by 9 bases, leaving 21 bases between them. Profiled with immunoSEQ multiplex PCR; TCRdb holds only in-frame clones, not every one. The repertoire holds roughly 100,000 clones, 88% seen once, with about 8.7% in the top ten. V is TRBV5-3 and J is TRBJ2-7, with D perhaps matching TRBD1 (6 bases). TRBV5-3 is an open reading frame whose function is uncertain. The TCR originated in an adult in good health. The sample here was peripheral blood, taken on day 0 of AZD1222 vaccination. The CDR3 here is CARSLIRDIDLGQYF. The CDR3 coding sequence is TGTGCCAGAAGCTTAATCCGGGACATTGATTTGGGGCAGTACTTC.